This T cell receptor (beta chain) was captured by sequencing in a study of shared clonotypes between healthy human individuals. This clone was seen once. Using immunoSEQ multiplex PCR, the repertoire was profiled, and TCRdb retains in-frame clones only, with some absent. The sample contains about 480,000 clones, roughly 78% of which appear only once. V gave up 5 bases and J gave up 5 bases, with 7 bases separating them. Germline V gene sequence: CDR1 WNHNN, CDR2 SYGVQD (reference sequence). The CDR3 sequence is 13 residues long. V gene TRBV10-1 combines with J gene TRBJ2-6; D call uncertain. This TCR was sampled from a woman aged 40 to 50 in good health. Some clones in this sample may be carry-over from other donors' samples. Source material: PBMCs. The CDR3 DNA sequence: TGCGCCAGCAGTCGAAGTCGGGCCAACGTCCTGACTTTC. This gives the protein CASSRSRANVLTF.